Listed below are T cell receptor beta chains from one sample, sequenced in a study. TCRdb re-analysed the 5' RACE reads in MiXCR, keeping a single row per CDR3 protein. The table has about 60,000 distinct CDR3 sequences, nearly 30% seen once; the top ten hold about 2.3%. The sequenced material came from tumor-infiltrating naive CD4+ T cells sorted from the breast tumor. The receptors here all came from a female donor with breast cancer. Both conserved end residues are part of each CDR3. A D gene is named only where the DNA matches it firmly. Clone sizes are given selectively: once, few, many, or a class where the clone is expanded.

J: TRBJ1-2
size: few
V: TRBV15
D: -
DNA: TGTGCCACCAGCAGGAACCGCGACGGAGGCTACACCTTC
CDR3: CATSRNRDGGYTF

J: TRBJ2-2
size: many
V: TRBV5-1
D: -
DNA: TGCGCCAGCAGCTTGGGTTCAACTGGCACCGGGGAGCTGTTTTTT
CDR3: CASSLGSTGTGELFF

J: TRBJ2-7
size: once
V: TRBV27
D: -
DNA: TGTGCCAGCAGTGGACAGCCCCTCTCCTACGAGCAGTACTTC
CDR3: CASSGQPLSYEQYF

J: TRBJ2-5
size: few
V: TRBV2
D: -
DNA: TGTGCCAGCAGTGCGTACCAAGAGACCCAGTACTTC
CDR3: CASSAYQETQYF

J: TRBJ1-2
size: many
V: TRBV6-6
D: -
DNA: TGTGCCAGCAGACCTCAGGGGCCATCTAACTATGGCTACACCTTC
CDR3: CASRPQGPSNYGYTF

J: TRBJ2-5
size: many
V: TRBV7-9
D: -
DNA: TGTGCCAGCAGCTTAGAGGCGGAGACCCAGTACTTC
CDR3: CASSLEAETQYF

J: TRBJ2-3
size: many
V: TRBV12-3/TRBV12-4
D: -
DNA: TGTGCCAGCAGTTTAGACATCGCCACAGATACGCAGTATTTT
CDR3: CASSLDIATDTQYF

J: TRBJ2-7
size: -
V: TRBV25-1
D: -
DNA: TGTGCCAGCAACTCGGGAAGGAAGACCTACGAGCAGTACTTC
CDR3: CASNSGRKTYEQYF

J: TRBJ1-4
size: few
V: TRBV7-2
D: -
DNA: TGTGCCAGCAGCCGCCGGGGACAAGCAACTAATGAAAAACTGTTTTTT
CDR3: CASSRRGQATNEKLFF

J: TRBJ1-1
size: few
V: TRBV5-1
D: -
DNA: TGCGCCAGCAGCTTCGCGGCCAGCGTCAACACTGAAGCTTTCTTT
CDR3: CASSFAASVNTEAFF

J: TRBJ1-1
size: few
V: TRBV5-5
D: TRBD1
DNA: TGTGCCAGCACCTATGTAGGGACAGGGCAGAACACTGAAGCTTTCTTT
CDR3: CASTYVGTGQNTEAFF

J: TRBJ2-3
size: few
V: TRBV4-3
D: -
DNA: TGCGCCAGCAGCCAAGACTCAACAGGTTTTGGTACGCAGTATTTT
CDR3: CASSQDSTGFGTQYF

J: TRBJ1-5
size: -
V: TRBV4-1
D: -
DNA: TGCGCCAGCAGCCAAGATTTATATCAGCCCCAGCATTTT
CDR3: CASSQDLYQPQHF

J: TRBJ1-2
size: many
V: TRBV20-1
D: -
DNA: TGCAGTGCTAGTCGGGCAGGCTATGGCTACACCTTC
CDR3: CSASRAGYGYTF

J: TRBJ2-7
size: few
V: TRBV20-1
D: -
DNA: TGCAGTGCTAGAGACCTAGCAGGGGTGACGTTCTACGAGCAGTACTTC
CDR3: CSARDLAGVTFYEQYF

J: TRBJ2-4
size: few
V: TRBV18
D: TRBD1
DNA: TGTGCCAGCTCACCACCGAGACAGGGGAGCTTAGCCAAAAACATTCAGTACTTC
CDR3: CASSPPRQGSLAKNIQYF

J: TRBJ2-2
size: few
V: TRBV5-5
D: -
DNA: TGTGCCAGCAGACCTGGTGGGGGGACCGGGGAGCTGTTTTTT
CDR3: CASRPGGGTGELFF

J: TRBJ2-2
size: -
V: TRBV5-1
D: -
DNA: TGCGCCAGCAGCTTGCAAGGGGCAGGTTACGGGGAGCTGTTTTTT
CDR3: CASSLQGAGYGELFF

J: TRBJ1-5
size: few
V: TRBV7-3
D: -
DNA: TGTGCCAGCAGCATGGGGGTAAATCAGCCCCAGCATTTT
CDR3: CASSMGVNQPQHF

J: TRBJ2-3
size: few
V: TRBV7-2
D: -
DNA: TGTGCCAGCAGCTTAGGCCTGGGCGGCACCAACACAGATACGCAGTATTTT
CDR3: CASSLGLGGTNTDTQYF

J: TRBJ2-3
size: once
V: TRBV5-1
D: TRBD2
DNA: TGCGCCAGCAGCCCGAGGGGGACTAGTGGCGCAGATACGCAGTATTTT
CDR3: CASSPRGTSGADTQYF

J: TRBJ1-6
size: once
V: TRBV6-1
D: -
DNA: TGTGCCAGCAGTTTTAACAATTCACCCCTCCACTTT
CDR3: CASSFNNSPLHF

J: TRBJ2-1
size: few
V: TRBV28
D: -
DNA: TGTGCCACCATAGGTTACAGTAATGAGCAGTTCTTC
CDR3: CATIGYSNEQFF

J: TRBJ1-3
size: few
V: TRBV12-3/TRBV12-4
D: -
DNA: TGTGCCAGCAGTTTGCATGCTGGGAACACCATATATTTT
CDR3: CASSLHAGNTIYF

J: TRBJ1-2
size: -
V: TRBV25-1
D: -
DNA: TGTGCCAGCAGTGATTCGTTCGCAGGCGCGTATGGCTACACCTTC
CDR3: CASSDSFAGAYGYTF

J: TRBJ1-1
size: -
V: TRBV4-1
D: -
DNA: TGCGCCAGCAGCCAAGGGTTTGTTCGGGGTCGGGAAACGGCTTTCTTT
CDR3: CASSQGFVRGRETAFF

J: TRBJ2-1
size: few
V: TRBV20-1
D: TRBD2
DNA: TGCAGTGCCCTTTTGGGGGGGTACAATGAGCAGTTCTTC
CDR3: CSALLGGYNEQFF

J: TRBJ2-4
size: few
V: TRBV4-1
D: TRBD1
DNA: TGCGCCAGCAGCCAAGGTGGGGACAGGGGCATTCAGTACTTC
CDR3: CASSQGGDRGIQYF

J: TRBJ2-5
size: few
V: TRBV20-1
D: -
DNA: TGCAGTGCTACGAACGGGGAAAACCCTTCAGAGACCCAGTACTTC
CDR3: CSATNGENPSETQYF

J: TRBJ1-3
size: few
V: TRBV15
D: -
DNA: TGTGCCACCAGCACCTTAACAGGTTACTCTGGAAACACCATATATTTT
CDR3: CATSTLTGYSGNTIYF

J: TRBJ1-1
size: few
V: TRBV4-2
D: -
DNA: TGTGCCAGCAGCCAAGTGAGGACGGGAGGGACTGAAGCTTTCTTT
CDR3: CASSQVRTGGTEAFF

J: TRBJ1-2
size: medium-sized
V: TRBV6-5
D: -
DNA: TGTGCCAGCAGTTACTCGTCGTCAGGGAAAGGCGGCTACACCTTC
CDR3: CASSYSSSGKGGYTF

J: TRBJ1-1
size: -
V: TRBV29-1
D: -
DNA: TGCAGCGGGAGGATTGGGGCCCTTGGGAACACTGAAGCTTTCTTT
CDR3: CSGRIGALGNTEAFF

J: TRBJ2-5
size: few
V: TRBV27
D: -
DNA: TGTGCCAGCAGTTTTTACCCGGGCCAGGTGACCCAGTACTTC
CDR3: CASSFYPGQVTQYF

J: TRBJ2-3
size: many
V: TRBV20-1
D: TRBD2
DNA: TGCAGTGCTAGCGGGACTAGCGGGAGTAATACGCAGTATTTT
CDR3: CSASGTSGSNTQYF

J: TRBJ2-1
size: -
V: TRBV24-1
D: -
DNA: TGTGCCACCAGTGCACACAAGCCGAGGAACGACAATGAGCAGTTCTTC
CDR3: CATSAHKPRNDNEQFF

J: TRBJ1-6
size: -
V: TRBV2
D: -
DNA: TGTGCCAGCAGGAGGACATGGGGTAATTCACCCCTCCACTTT
CDR3: CASRRTWGNSPLHF

J: TRBJ1-1
size: -
V: TRBV5-1
D: -
DNA: TGCGCCAGCAGCTATGGGGCGGGCCTCAACACTGAAGCTTTCTTT
CDR3: CASSYGAGLNTEAFF

J: TRBJ1-1
size: -
V: TRBV20-1
D: -
DNA: TGCAGTGCTAGAGACCGAAAGCGGGGGGGCACTGAAGCTTTCTTT
CDR3: CSARDRKRGGTEAFF

J: TRBJ1-4
size: few
V: TRBV7-2
D: -
DNA: TGTGCCAGCAGCTTATGGGCCGGAGAAAAACTGTTTTTT
CDR3: CASSLWAGEKLFF

J: TRBJ2-1
size: few
V: TRBV4-1
D: -
DNA: TGCGCCAGCAGCCAGGAGACGGACGGCGGGCAGTTCTTC
CDR3: CASSQETDGGQFF

J: TRBJ2-3
size: -
V: TRBV15
D: -
DNA: TGTGCCACCAGCAGAGATCCCCCAGATACGCAGTATTTT
CDR3: CATSRDPPDTQYF

J: TRBJ1-6
size: -
V: TRBV2
D: TRBD1
DNA: TGTGCCAGCAGACATGGACAGGGAGGGTCATATTCACCCCTCCACTTT
CDR3: CASRHGQGGSYSPLHF

J: TRBJ1-6
size: many
V: TRBV4-1
D: -
DNA: TGCGCCAGCAGCCAAGACCCGTTGGCACCCCTCCACTTT
CDR3: CASSQDPLAPLHF

J: TRBJ1-1
size: -
V: TRBV11-2
D: -
DNA: TGTGCCAGCAGCCGAGGCAGGGTGAACACTGAAGCTTTCTTT
CDR3: CASSRGRVNTEAFF

J: TRBJ2-3
size: -
V: TRBV9
D: TRBD2
DNA: TGTGCCAGCAGCGTAGCCCCACTAGCGGGAGTAACAGATACGCAGTATTTT
CDR3: CASSVAPLAGVTDTQYF

J: TRBJ1-2
size: -
V: TRBV20-1
D: -
DNA: TGCAGTGCCCTGGGACTTGGGGGTGGCTACACCTTC
CDR3: CSALGLGGGYTF

J: TRBJ2-1
size: once
V: TRBV7-8
D: TRBD2
DNA: TGTGCCAGCAGCACTGCCGGATCTATAGCGGGGGCCCAGTCCAATGAGCAGTTCTTC
CDR3: CASSTAGSIAGAQSNEQFF

J: TRBJ1-1
size: -
V: TRBV20-1
D: -
DNA: TGCAGTGCTAGAGAAACGTTGAACACTGAAGCTTTCTTT
CDR3: CSARETLNTEAFF

J: TRBJ2-7
size: -
V: TRBV15
D: -
DNA: TGTGCCACCAGCAGAAGCTCCTACGAGCAGTACTTC
CDR3: CATSRSSYEQYF

J: TRBJ2-3
size: -
V: TRBV5-1
D: -
DNA: TGCGCCAGCAGCTCGACGTACACAGATACGCAGTATTTT
CDR3: CASSSTYTDTQYF

J: TRBJ2-5
size: -
V: TRBV4-1
D: TRBD1
DNA: TGCGCCAGCAGCCAAGACGGGACAGGGGGCTGGGAGACCCAGTACTTC
CDR3: CASSQDGTGGWETQYF

J: TRBJ1-3
size: -
V: TRBV15
D: -
DNA: TGTGCCACCAGCGGAACAGCTGGAAACACCATATATTTT
CDR3: CATSGTAGNTIYF

J: TRBJ1-1
size: medium-sized
V: TRBV5-1
D: -
DNA: TGCGCCAGCAGCGTGGGGGACGGAGACACTGAAGCTTTCTTT
CDR3: CASSVGDGDTEAFF

J: TRBJ1-2
size: -
V: TRBV20-1
D: -
DNA: TGCAGTGCTCCAGAGCGATCTAACTATGGCTACACCTTC
CDR3: CSAPERSNYGYTF

J: TRBJ1-5
size: few
V: TRBV25-1
D: -
DNA: TGTGCCAGCGGCGGGGGGTACTGGCCCCAGCATTTT
CDR3: CASGGGYWPQHF

J: TRBJ1-3
size: many
V: TRBV5-1
D: -
DNA: TGCGCCAGCAGCTTGGGCGGGACCAGCTCTGGAAACACCATATATTTT
CDR3: CASSLGGTSSGNTIYF

J: TRBJ1-1
size: few
V: TRBV5-1
D: -
DNA: TGCGCCAGCAGCGATCCGGGACATAAAGAAGCTTTCTTT
CDR3: CASSDPGHKEAFF